This T cell receptor (beta chain) was observed in a study of cytomegalovirus exposure and HLA in healthy donors. V gave up 8 bases and J gave up 4 bases, with 15 bases separating them. The CDR3 has 13 residues. Germline V gene data show CDR1 as MNHEY and CDR2 as SMNVEV (reference sequence). The study ran its PCR with 60 Vbeta and 13 Jbeta primers. Authors' processing steps: A later analysis counted about 80 million unique TCR beta chains, some 10 million shared. Sequenced by immunoSEQ multiplex PCR; TCRdb stores in-frame clones only, minus some. From that table come the V and J calls and clone size; the DNA was used to work out D and trimming. Here the sample spans roughly 150,000 clones, under 85% being singletons.

The chain has TRBV27 and TRBJ2-7; a possible D gene is TRBD1 (6 bases). The sequencing input was PBMCs. The receptor was derived from a young woman in good health and CMV-seropositive. CDR3 protein: CASGQIQGYEQYF. Written as DNA, the CDR3 is TGTGCCAGCGGACAGATACAGGGATACGAGCAGTACTTC.